This T cell receptor (beta chain) was documented in a study of blood T cell repertoires in COVID-19. Original analysis: Researchers report that nucleated cell counts were estimated from reference gene primer amplification. Sequenced by immunoSEQ multiplex PCR; TCRdb stores in-frame clones only, minus some. V and J calls and clone size are given by that table; D and trimming were obtained from the DNA. This table has fewer than 80,000 clones, about 87% appearing once. In its sample, this clone was seen a few times. V lost 4 bases to trimming and J lost 10 bases; unmatched junction nucleotides: 5. This CDR3 is built from 14 residues. Per germline, CDR1 SGHRS and CDR2 YFSETQ.

The chain employs TRBV5-1 and TRBJ1-6; TRBD1 matches 10 bases. The origin of this receptor is a man between 65 and 85 years old with acute or convalescent COVID-19. The sequenced material came from peripheral blood. Here the CDR3 DNA reads TGCGCCAGCAGCCTGGGACAGGGGACCTCACCCCTCCACTTT. It translates to CASSLGQGTSPLHF.